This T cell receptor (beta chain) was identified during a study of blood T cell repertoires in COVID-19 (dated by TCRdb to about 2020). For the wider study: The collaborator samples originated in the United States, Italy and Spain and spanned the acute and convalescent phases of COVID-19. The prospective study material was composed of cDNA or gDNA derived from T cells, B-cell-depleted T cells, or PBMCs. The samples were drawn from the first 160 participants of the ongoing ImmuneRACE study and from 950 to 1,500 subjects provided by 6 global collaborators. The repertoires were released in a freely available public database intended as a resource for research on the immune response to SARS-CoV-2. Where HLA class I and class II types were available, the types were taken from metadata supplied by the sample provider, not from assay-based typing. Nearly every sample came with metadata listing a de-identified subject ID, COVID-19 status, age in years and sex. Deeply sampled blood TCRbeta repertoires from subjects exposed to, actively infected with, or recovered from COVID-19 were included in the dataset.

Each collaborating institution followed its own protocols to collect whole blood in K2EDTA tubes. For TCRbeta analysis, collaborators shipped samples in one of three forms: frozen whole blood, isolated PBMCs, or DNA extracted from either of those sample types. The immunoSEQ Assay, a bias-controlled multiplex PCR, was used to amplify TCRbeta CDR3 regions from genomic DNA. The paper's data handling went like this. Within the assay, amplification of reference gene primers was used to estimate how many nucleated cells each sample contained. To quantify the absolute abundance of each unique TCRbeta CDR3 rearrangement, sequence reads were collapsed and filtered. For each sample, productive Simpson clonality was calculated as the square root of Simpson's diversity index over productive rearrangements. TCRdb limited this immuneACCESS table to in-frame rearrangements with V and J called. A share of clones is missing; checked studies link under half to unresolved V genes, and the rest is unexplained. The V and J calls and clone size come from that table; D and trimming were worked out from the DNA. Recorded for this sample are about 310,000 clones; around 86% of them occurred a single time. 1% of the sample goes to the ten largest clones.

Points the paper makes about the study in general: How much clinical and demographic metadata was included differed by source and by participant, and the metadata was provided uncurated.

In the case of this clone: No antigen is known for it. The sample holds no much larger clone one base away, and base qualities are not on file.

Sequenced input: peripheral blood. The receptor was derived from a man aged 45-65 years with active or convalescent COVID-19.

The CDR3: CASSYRGQETQYF. The nucleotides read TGTGCCAGCAGCTACAGGGGTCAAGAGACCCAGTACTTC. The chain employs TRBV5-5 and TRBJ2-5; 7 central bases correspond to TRBD1. For CDR1 and CDR2, the germline V gene (reference sequence) lists SGHKS and YYEKEE. V ends up 3 bases short and J 2 bases short, with an unmatched junction base count of 1. The CDR3 sequence holds 13 residues, the cysteine and phenylalanine included. Just CDR3 DNA is preserved here, 39 bases in frame from base 1.